This T cell receptor (beta chain) originates from a study of blood T cell repertoires in COVID-19 (dated by TCRdb to 2020 to 2022). Background for the entire study: Samples from collaborators originated in the United States, Italy and Spain and spanned both the acute and convalescent phases of COVID-19. The material from the prospective study consisted of cDNA or gDNA derived from T cells, B-cell-depleted T cells, or PBMCs. Deeply sampled blood TCRbeta repertoires from subjects exposed to, actively infected with, or recovered from COVID-19 were included in the dataset. The repertoires were made available in a free public database intended to serve as a resource for research on the immune response to SARS-CoV-2. Samples came from the ongoing ImmuneRACE study (first 160 participants) plus 1,254 subjects from 6 global collaborators. The sample metadata nearly always contained a de-identified subject ID, COVID-19 status, age in years and sex. Where available, HLA class I and class II types were taken from metadata supplied by the sample provider and were not determined by assay-based typing. Broad study findings and their caveats: The amount of clinical and demographic metadata varied by source and participant and was provided uncurated.

In regard to this clone: Its antigen is still unknown. Qualities for individual bases were not recorded, and no much larger clone is one base off.

The immunoSEQ Assay, a bias-controlled multiplex PCR, was used to amplify TCRbeta CDR3 regions from genomic DNA. Per the source publication's procedure: Nucleated cell counts per sample were estimated from amplification of reference gene primers within the assay. Sequence reads were collapsed and filtered to measure the absolute abundance of every unique TCRbeta CDR3 rearrangement. Productive Simpson clonality was computed per sample as the square root of Simpson's diversity index over productive rearrangements. In TCRdb, the immuneACCESS table is reduced to in-frame sequences with V and J assigned. These tables do not hold every clone; where another copy was compared, an unresolved V gene accounts for under half, and the others remain unexplained. D and trimming were read from the DNA, whereas the V and J calls and clone size are those reported in that table. The sample table contains roughly 340,000 clones; only one count was recorded for about 89% of them. The ten largest clones take up less than 3.5% of the sample.

At one collaborating source in Seattle, patients were enrolled during active infection and were followed longitudinally through the course of disease. Collaborating institutions collected whole blood in K2EDTA tubes following their own protocols. For TCRbeta analysis, collaborator samples were shipped as frozen whole blood, as isolated PBMCs, or as DNA extracted from either sample type. Ends trimmed: V by 2 bases, J by 5 bases; bases unmatched to a gene: 8. The cysteine opens and the phenylalanine closes a CDR3 of 15 amino acids. Just the 45-base CDR3 DNA is kept, in frame starting at base 1. CDR1 is given as LGHNT and CDR2 as FRNRAP, both from the germline V gene.

The sample comprised peripheral blood. In this chain, TRBV12-5 is recombined with TRBJ1-2, with 7 central nucleotides matching TRBD1. This TCR came from a woman in her twenties or thirties with COVID-19, enrolled during active disease. The DNA reads TGTGCTAGTGGTTTGAACAGGGGACGAGGGTATGGCTACACCTTC. The translation is CASGLNRGRGYGYTF.